The clone carrying this T cell receptor (beta chain) has a handful of counts. Antigen unknown. This sample was taken from a study of blood T cells in healthy people across ages. Study-wide results and limits: Observed TCR beta diversity per million T cells went down as age went up. This fall followed a roughly linear course with age.

Alongside a J-beta primer mix, a sample-barcoded 5' primer served in a second PCR lasting about 7 to 11 cycles. Each cDNA molecule carried a tag from a template-switch adaptor that contained 12 random nucleotides. TCRdb reprocessed the 5' RACE reads with MiXCR, giving one entry per CDR3 protein. The repertoire holds under 950,000 distinct CDR3 sequences, about 20% seen once, with about 22% in the top ten. CDR3 length equals 15 residues. Looked up from germline, CDR1 is MNHNS and CDR2 is SASEGT. Trimming took 7 bases from V and 4 from J; bases not matched to a gene: 6. The sequenced sample was blood. The clonotype was recovered from a man aged 65-85 years in good health. This sequence joins TRBV6-1 and TRBJ2-2, with 10 nucleotides matching TRBD1. CDR3 nucleotides: TGTGCCAGCATATCGGACAGGGGGTCCACCGGGGAGCTGTTTTTT. The encoded protein is CASISDRGSTGELFF.